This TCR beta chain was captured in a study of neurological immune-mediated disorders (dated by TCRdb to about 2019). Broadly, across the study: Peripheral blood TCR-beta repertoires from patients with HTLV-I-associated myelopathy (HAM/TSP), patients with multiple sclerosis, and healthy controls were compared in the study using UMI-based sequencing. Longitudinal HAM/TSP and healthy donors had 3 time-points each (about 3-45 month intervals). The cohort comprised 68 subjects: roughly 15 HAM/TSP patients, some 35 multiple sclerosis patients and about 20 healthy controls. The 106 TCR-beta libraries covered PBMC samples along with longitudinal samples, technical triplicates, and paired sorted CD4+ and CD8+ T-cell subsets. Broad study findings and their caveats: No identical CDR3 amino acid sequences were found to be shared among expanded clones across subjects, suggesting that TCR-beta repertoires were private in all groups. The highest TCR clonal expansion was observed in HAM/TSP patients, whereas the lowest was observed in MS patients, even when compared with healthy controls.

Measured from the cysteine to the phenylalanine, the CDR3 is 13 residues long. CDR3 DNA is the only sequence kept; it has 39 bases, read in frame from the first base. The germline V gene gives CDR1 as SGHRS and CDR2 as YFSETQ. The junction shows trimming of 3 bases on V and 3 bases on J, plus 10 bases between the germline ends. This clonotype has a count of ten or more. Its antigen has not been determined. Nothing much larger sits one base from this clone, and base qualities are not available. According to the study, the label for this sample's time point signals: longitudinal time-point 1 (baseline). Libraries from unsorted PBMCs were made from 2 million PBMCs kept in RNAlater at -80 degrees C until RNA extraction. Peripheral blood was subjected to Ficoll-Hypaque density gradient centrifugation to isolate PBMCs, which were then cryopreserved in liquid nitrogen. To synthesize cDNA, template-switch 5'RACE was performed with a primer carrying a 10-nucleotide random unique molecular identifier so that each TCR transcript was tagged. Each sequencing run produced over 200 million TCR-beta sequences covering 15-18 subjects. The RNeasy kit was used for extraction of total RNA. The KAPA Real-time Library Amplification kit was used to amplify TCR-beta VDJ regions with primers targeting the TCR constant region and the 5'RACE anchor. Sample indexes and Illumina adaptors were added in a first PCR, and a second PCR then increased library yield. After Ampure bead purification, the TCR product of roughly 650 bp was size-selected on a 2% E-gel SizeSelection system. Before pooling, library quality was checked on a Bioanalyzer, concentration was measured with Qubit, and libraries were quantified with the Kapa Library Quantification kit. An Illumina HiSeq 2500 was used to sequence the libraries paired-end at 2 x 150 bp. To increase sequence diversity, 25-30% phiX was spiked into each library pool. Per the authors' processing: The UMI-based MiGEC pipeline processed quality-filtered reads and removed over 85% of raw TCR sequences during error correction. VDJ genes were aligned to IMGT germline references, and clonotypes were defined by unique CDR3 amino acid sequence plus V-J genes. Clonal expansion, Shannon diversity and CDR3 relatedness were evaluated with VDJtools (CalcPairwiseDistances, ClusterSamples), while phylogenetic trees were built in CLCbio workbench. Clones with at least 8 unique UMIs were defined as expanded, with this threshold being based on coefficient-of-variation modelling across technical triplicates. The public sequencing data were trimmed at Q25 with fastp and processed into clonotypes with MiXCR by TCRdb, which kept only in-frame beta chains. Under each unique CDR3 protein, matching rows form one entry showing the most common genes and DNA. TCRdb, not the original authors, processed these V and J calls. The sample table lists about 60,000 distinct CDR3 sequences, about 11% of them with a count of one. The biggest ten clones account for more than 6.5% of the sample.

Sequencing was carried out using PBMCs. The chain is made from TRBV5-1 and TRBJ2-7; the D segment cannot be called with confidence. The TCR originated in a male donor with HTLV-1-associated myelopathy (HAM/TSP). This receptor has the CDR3 CASSSTNDYEQYF. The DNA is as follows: TGCGCCAGCAGCTCGACAAACGACTACGAGCAGTACTTC.